This T cell receptor (beta chain) was captured in a study of esophageal squamous cell carcinoma under preoperative chemotherapy. The overall study: Both tumor-infiltrating lymphocytes and peripheral blood T cells had their TCR repertoires profiled.

Points from the study as a whole: Chemotherapy was followed by significantly higher TCR diversity in peripheral T cells only, not tumor-infiltrating lymphocytes.

The time point denotes: after preoperative PTX-NDP chemotherapy. Paclitaxel-nedaplatin chemotherapy was given to patients ahead of their surgery. Germline V gene data show CDR1 as SGHTA and CDR2 as FQGNSA. The CDR3 is 14 residues long, counting both termini. As regards this clonotype: What it binds is not known. Likely a read error: the CDR3 ends without its conserved phenylalanine or tryptophan. The DNA is omitted, as the CDR3 cannot be located on it reliably, and the CDR3 follows TCRdb's listing.

Using its own MiXCR run on the PCR reads, TCRdb lists one record per CDR3 protein. The sample lists about 18,000 distinct CDR3 sequences, 46% occurring once. The clonotype comes from a human donor with esophageal squamous cell carcinoma. The donor label of this sample is uncertain. V usage is TRBV7-2 and J usage is TRBJ2-5. The specimen was obtained from a patient given preoperative chemotherapy. The CDR3 loop is CASSFGVTQATQYS.